This TCR beta chain derives from a study of stem cell transplantation in POMP-related autoinflammatory disease. For the study at large: Before transplant: CD4+ naive skewing, low CD8+ proportions, reduced cytokine secretion. After transplant, neutrophils and platelets showed 100% graft donor chimerism through one year. Findings of the study overall: Fewer unique TRB V-J gene pairings were identified in patients with PRAID. Across all analyzed T-cell subsets, patients with PRAID tended toward reduced diversity and increased clonality.

Sequencing used immunoSEQ multiplex PCR; TCRdb keeps in-frame clones, though not all of them. The profile shows hundreds of clones, roughly nine tenths of them singletons. The CDR3 length is 18 residues. V gave up 5 bases and J gave up 0 bases; unmatched junction bases: 10. Germline CDR1 is LNHDA and CDR2 is SQIVND (reference sequence). As concerns this clone: Its antigen remains unidentified.

The sequence derives from a human patient with POMP-related autoinflammation and immune dysregulation (PRAID). Some T cells may have come from the graft donor. The genes are TRBV19 and TRBJ2-1; TRBD2 agrees at 10 bases. The source material was CD4+ follicular helper T cells (Tfh) from PBMCs, sampled after stem cell transplantation. The CDR3 region has the DNA TGTGCCAGTAGTTTGAGCGGGAGGGCTTTAAGCTCCTACAATGAGCAGTTCTTC. Translated: CASSLSGRALSSYNEQFF.